What follows are 24 T cell receptor beta chains derived from one specimen sequenced in a study of blood T cell repertoires in COVID-19. The method was immunoSEQ multiplex PCR; TCRdb's version includes in-frame clones alone and lacks a portion of them. The sample has roughly 120,000 clones; roughly 83% are singletons. Sample: peripheral blood. These TCRs come from a man aged 25-45 years with acute or convalescent COVID-19.

This sequence joins TRBV4-1 and TRBJ2-5; the D is unclear. This CDR3 is 12 amino acids long. Between the trimmed V and J ends, which lost 0 bases and 5 bases, there was a span of 4 bases. CDR1 and CDR2 (germline): MGHRA, YSYEKL. CDR3 sequence: CASSQDQETQYF. The CDR3 nucleotides are TGCGCCAGCAGCCAAGATCAGGAGACCCAGTACTTC.

This clone has just one count. The chain recombines TRBV6-4 with TRBJ1-1; 7 nucleotides line up with TRBD1. Germline V lookup: CDR1 MRHNA, CDR2 SNTAGT. J was trimmed by 0 bases and V by 2 bases; bases with no gene match: 12. The length of the CDR3 is 18 residues. The CDR3: CASSDRGDRETLNTEAFF. The DNA for the CDR3 is TGTGCCAGCAGTGACCGGGGAGACAGGGAAACATTGAACACTGAAGCTTTCTTT.

This clone was detected only a few times. This chain connects TRBV2 to TRBJ2-1; 7 bases line up with TRBD2. J lost 5 bases, V lost 2 bases, and 6 bases had no gene match. Germline CDR1 SNHLY, CDR2 FYNNEI. The CDR3 totals 15 residues. Here the CDR3 reads CASSETASGNNEQFF. CDR3 sequence (DNA): TGTGCCAGCAGTGAAACGGCTAGCGGAAACAATGAGCAGTTCTTC.

The rearrangement links TRBV12-5 to TRBJ1-5; 7 bases match TRBD1. V gave up 2 bases and J gave up 3 bases; unmatched junction bases: 4. The CDR3 covers 15 residues. Germline V gene sequence: CDR1 LGHNT, CDR2 FRNRAP. The CDR3 region has the DNA TGTGCTAGTGGTTTGTACAGGGGCGCCAATCAGCCCCAGCATTTT. Protein product: CASGLYRGANQPQHF.

This clone was observed a single time. This sequence joins TRBV5-6 and TRBJ2-5, with no clear D. Trimming pared 2 bases from V and 5 bases from J, leaving 10 bases between. The CDR3 consists of 13 residues. From germline, CDR1 is SGHDT and CDR2 YYEEEE. CDR3 sequence: CASSFRLAETQYF. The CDR3 DNA follows: TGTGCCAGCAGCTTCAGGCTGGCGGAGACCCAGTACTTC. Drawing the rest from reference TRBV5-6 and TRBJ2-5, the complete variable domain is DAGVTQSPTHLIKTRGQQVTLRCSPKSGHDTVSWYQQALGQGPQFIFQYYEEEERQRGNFPDRFSGHQFPNYSSELNVNALLLGDSALYLCASSFRLAETQYFGPGTRLLVL.

The chain links TRBV6-1 to TRBJ2-2; a possible D gene is TRBD1 (6 bases). Germline V gives CDR1 MNHNS, CDR2 SASEGT. The CDR3 totals 18 residues. Trimming stripped 1 base from V and 2 bases from J, with 17 bases between. The CDR3 region is CASSEDPDRTANTGELFF. The DNA for the CDR3 is TGTGCCAGCAGTGAAGACCCCGACAGGACCGCAAACACCGGGGAGCTGTTTTTT.

This chain links TRBV10-1 with TRBJ2-7; 7 nucleotides align to TRBD2. The CDR3 runs to 18 residues. The junction had 15 bases not matched to a gene; V was cut back by 0 bases and J by 4 bases. Germline V gives CDR1 WNHNN, CDR2 SYGVQD (reference sequence). The CDR3 DNA follows: TGCGCCAGCAGTGAGTCGTCAGCCGCGGGGGAAAGGATTTACGAGCAGTACGTC. This sequence encodes CASSESSAAGERIYEQYV.

The chain couples TRBV29-1 to TRBJ1-2; D gene unclear. Germline values: CDR1 SQVTM, CDR2 ANQGSEA. Trimming stripped 4 bases from V and 6 bases from J, with 9 bases between. This CDR3 has 11 residues. CDR3 sequence (DNA): TGCAGCGTTGGGAGGGAAGATGGCTACACCTTC. It encodes CSVGREDGYTF.

The chain uses TRBV4-2 and TRBJ1-2; D may be TRBD1 (6 bases). Germline lookup yields CDR1 LGHNA and CDR2 YNFKEQ. The V gene lost 0 bases and the J gene lost 4 bases, with 12 bases spanning the gap. The CDR3 is 15 amino acids. CDR3 sequence reads: CASSQEGGDVYGYTF. The CDR3 DNA sequence: TGTGCCAGCAGCCAAGAAGGGGGAGACGTCTATGGCTACACCTTC.

The chain combines TRBV5-1 with TRBJ1-3; D possibly corresponds to TRBD1 (6 bases). CDR1 and CDR2 (germline): SGHRS, YFSETQ. Trimming pared 0 bases from V and 8 bases from J, leaving 15 bases between. The CDR3 is 15 amino acids. CDR3 bases: TGCGCCAGCAGCTTGGTTGCCGGACAGTCGGACACCATATATTTT. Amino acids: CASSLVAGQSDTIYF.

This rearrangement joins TRBV6-1 to TRBJ2-2; the match to TRBD2 covers 9 bases. The CDR3 totals 15 residues. The V gene's germline CDR1 is MNHNS and CDR2 SASEGT. The V and J ends lost 3 bases and 3 bases, in that order; junction bases with no gene match: 2. The CDR3 nucleotides read TGTGCCAGCAGTGAGGCTAGCGGGGACACCGGGGAGCTGTTTTTT. Its protein is CASSEASGDTGELFF.

This chain connects TRBV4-1 to TRBJ1-4; TRBD1 matches 10 bases. This CDR3 is 15 amino acids long. The ends lost 3 bases at V and 8 bases at J; junction bases unmatched: 6. Germline V gene data show CDR1 as MGHRA and CDR2 as YSYEKL. This chain's CDR3 is CASSQGQGRGEKLFF. CDR3 nucleotides: TGCGCCAGCAGCCAGGGACAGGGGAGAGGAGAAAAACTGTTTTTT.

The J gene is TRBJ1-4, the V gene TRBV27, with D perhaps TRBD1 (5 bases). V lost 0 bases to trimming and J lost 9 bases, with 8 bases between them. The CDR3 totals 13 residues. Germline CDR1 reads MNHEY; CDR2 reads SMNVEV (reference sequence). DNA for the CDR3: TGTGCCAGCAGTTTATCGGAGGGGAAAAAACTGTTTTTT. Protein sequence: CASSLSEGKKLFF.

The chain links TRBV12-3 or TRBV12-4 to TRBJ2-5; 14 nucleotides agree with TRBD2. This CDR3 comprises 13 residues. V gave up 7 bases and J gave up 7 bases; unmatched junction bases: 2. The CDR3 nucleotides are TGTGCCAGCACCGGACTAGCGGGGGGGACCCAGTACTTC. It translates to CASTGLAGGTQYF.

This chain's CDR3 is CSASLQGETNEKLFF. The CDR3 bases are TGCAGTGCTAGTCTTCAGGGGGAAACTAATGAAAAACTGTTTTTT. V and J are TRBV20-1 and TRBJ1-4; 7 bases are shared with TRBD1. Germline V gives CDR1 DFQATT, CDR2 SNEGSKA (reference sequence). With V trimmed by 3 bases and J by 1 base, 5 bases remained unmatched. The CDR3 is 15 residues long.

V and J are TRBV6-1 and TRBJ2-1; 10 bases are a match to TRBD2. The J segment lost 3 bases and the V segment lost 3 bases, leaving 8 bases of the junction unmatched. Germline V CDR1 and CDR2: MNHNS, SASEGT. This CDR3 comprises 17 residues. The CDR3 is CASSDRIWTSGYNEQFF. CDR3 DNA sequence: TGTGCCAGCAGTGACCGAATTTGGACTAGCGGCTACAATGAGCAGTTCTTC.

CDR3 nucleotides: TGTGCCAGCTCACCACCGGCAGGCCTCTCTGGAAACACCATATATTTT. Its protein product is CASSPPAGLSGNTIYF. The rearrangement links TRBV18 to TRBJ1-3; no firm D call. This CDR3 comprises 16 residues. From germline, CDR1 is KGHSH and CDR2 LQKENI. Trimming stripped 0 bases from V and 0 bases from J, with 9 bases between.

This sequence joins TRBV12-3 or TRBV12-4 and TRBJ2-7, with 7 bases lining up with TRBD2. The CDR3 length is 13 residues. V lost 1 base and J lost 7; bases outside the gene matches: 4. This CDR3 reads CASSLEAAGEQYV. The CDR3 coding sequence is TGTGCCAGCAGTTTAGAGGCAGCGGGGGAGCAGTACGTC.

The chain recombines TRBV23-1 with TRBJ1-2, with TRBD1 as a possible D gene (5 bases). TRBV23-1 is treated as an ORF (open reading frame) with a function not yet certain. The V end lost 0 bases, the J end lost 6 bases, and 11 bases lay between the germline ends. This CDR3 has 14 residues. CDR3 amino acids: CASSQSVTDHGYTF. The DNA for the CDR3 is TGCGCCAGCAGTCAATCCGTGACAGACCATGGCTACACCTTC.

This chain's CDR3 is CASSLKGPSKFF. CDR3 sequence (DNA): TGTGCCAGCAGCTTAAAAGGGCCTAGCAAGTTCTTC. The chain employs TRBV7-2 and TRBJ2-1, with D possibly being TRBD2 (5 bases). Looked up from germline, CDR1 is SGHTA and CDR2 is FQGNSA. Between the trimmed V and J ends, which lost 2 bases and 14 bases, there was a span of 13 bases. This CDR3 is built from 12 residues.

This clone was recorded a few times. The V and J genes are TRBV5-1 and TRBJ1-1; TRBD1 aligns across 9 bases. This CDR3 comprises 14 residues. Germline trimming cut 5 bases from V and 4 bases from J; bases unmatched to any gene: 6. Germline CDR1 is SGHRS and CDR2 is YFSETQ. In nucleotides, the CDR3 is TGCGCCAGCAGGGAACAGGGGGCCAGCACTGAAGCTTTCTTT. This translates into CASREQGASTEAFF.

This clone showed up just once. The chain joins TRBV11-2 to TRBJ1-1, with a tentative D call TRBD1 (6 bases). Germline V gene sequence: CDR1 SGHAT, CDR2 FQNNGV. Trimming cost V 5 bases and J 0 bases, with 16 bases left between them. The CDR3 consists of 16 residues. Written as DNA, the CDR3 is TGTGCCAGCAGCACCCGGACAGCCCCATTGAACACTGAAGCTTTCTTT. Protein: CASSTRTAPLNTEAFF. Full variable domain (rest looked up from reference TRBV11-2 and TRBJ1-1): EAGVAQSPRYKIIEKRQSVAFWCNPISGHATLYWYQQILGQGPKLLIQFQNNGVVDDSQLPKDRFSAERLKGVDSTLKIQPAKLEDSAVYLCASSTRTAPLNTEAFFGQGTRLTVV.

The chain recombines TRBV5-1 with TRBJ1-6; possible D gene TRBD1, 6 bases. Germline V CDR1 and CDR2: SGHRS, YFSETQ. The V end was cut by 3 bases, the J end by 2 bases, with 24 bases between. The CDR3 loop spans 20 amino acids. CDR3 in amino acids: CASSSWVGAHDQTYNSPLHF. The CDR3 DNA follows: TGCGCCAGCAGCTCATGGGTGGGGGCGCATGACCAGACCTATAATTCACCCCTCCACTTT.

The chain employs TRBV6-1 and TRBJ2-1; D ambiguous. The CDR3 is 16 residues long. V lost 6 bases and J lost 0, with 15 bases in between. Per the germline V gene, CDR1 is MNHNS and CDR2 is SASEGT. The CDR3 protein is CASREPVESSYNEQFF. For the CDR3, the DNA is TGTGCCAGCAGAGAACCCGTAGAAAGCTCCTACAATGAGCAGTTCTTC.